This T cell receptor beta chain is from a study of T cell responses to AZD1222 COVID-19 vaccine. Study overall: Pooling of second doses given at about 4 or about 12 weeks was done.

As concerns this clone: The sample contains more than one DNA sequence encoding this CDR3.

Some clones are missing from TCRdb's copy, which holds only in-frame ones; the method was immunoSEQ multiplex PCR. Of 100,000 to 150,000 clones listed, about nine tenths are singletons. The sequencing used peripheral blood, collected on day 0 of AZD1222 vaccination. The TCR originated in an adult in good health.

CDR3 residues: CASSPRQETQYF. CDR3 nucleotides: TGTGCCAGCAGCCCCCGGCAAGAGACCCAGTACTTC. This chain joins TRBV3-1 (or the pseudogene TRBV3-2) and TRBJ2-5; D unresolved. Trimming cost V 4 bases and J 2 bases, with 5 bases left between them. From germline, CDR1 is LGHDT and CDR2 YNNKEL (reference sequence). This CDR3 is built from 12 residues.